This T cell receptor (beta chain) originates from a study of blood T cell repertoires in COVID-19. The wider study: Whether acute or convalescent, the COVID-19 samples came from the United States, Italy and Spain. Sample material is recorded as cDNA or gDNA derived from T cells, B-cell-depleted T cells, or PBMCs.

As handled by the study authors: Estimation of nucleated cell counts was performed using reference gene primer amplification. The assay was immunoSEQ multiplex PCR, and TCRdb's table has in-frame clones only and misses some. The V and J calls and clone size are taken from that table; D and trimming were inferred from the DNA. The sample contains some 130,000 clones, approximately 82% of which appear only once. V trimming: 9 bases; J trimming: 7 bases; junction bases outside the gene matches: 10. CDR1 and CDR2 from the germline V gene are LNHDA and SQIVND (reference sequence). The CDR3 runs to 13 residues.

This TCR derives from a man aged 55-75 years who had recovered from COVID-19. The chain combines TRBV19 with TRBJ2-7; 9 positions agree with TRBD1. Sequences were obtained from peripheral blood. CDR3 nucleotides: TGTGCCAGCTCGTCAATGGGGACAGGGGAGCAGTACTTC. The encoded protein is CASSSMGTGEQYF.